The 9 T cell receptor beta chains below all came from one sample that was sequenced in a study of T-cell memory formation after mild COVID-19. Using its own MiXCR run on the 5' RACE reads, TCRdb lists one record per CDR3 protein. The sample includes around 300,000 distinct CDR3 sequences, 19% seen only once; the top ten take over 20%. Sequencing was performed on PBMCs or a T cell subset sorted from them (not recorded which). Source of these receptors: a man aged 18-30 years who had mild COVID-19 (a few samples of this study predate the infection). Cell type and time point are not known.

The CDR3 here is CSVPVPGGGEQYV. CDR3 sequence (DNA): TGCAGTGTTCCCGTCCCAGGGGGAGGTGAGCAGTACGTC. The chain couples TRBV20-1 to TRBJ2-7; D is perhaps TRBD1 (7 bases). Germline V CDR1 and CDR2: DFQATT, SNEGSKA (reference sequence). The V and J ends lost 7 bases and 7 bases respectively, with 20 bases between them. CDR3 size: 13 residues.

CDR3 residues: CASRGGTGSFSGNTIYF. Here the CDR3 DNA reads TGTGCCAGCAGGGGCGGGACAGGGAGCTTCTCTGGAAACACCATATATTTT. V and J are TRBV6-6 and TRBJ1-3; 9 bases align to TRBD1. Trimming took 6 bases from V and 0 from J; bases not matched to a gene: 9. Looked up from germline, CDR1 is MNHNY and CDR2 is SVGAGI (reference sequence). This CDR3 is 17 amino acids long.

The chain joins TRBV6-6 to TRBJ1-1; D gene unclear. Trimming took 0 bases from V and 6 from J, leaving 2 bases between them. The CDR3 consists of 11 residues. CDR1 is MNHNY, CDR2 SVGAGI, per germline (reference sequence). CDR3 bases: TGTGCCAGCAGTTACTCTCCTGAAGCTTTCTTT. As protein: CASSYSPEAFF.

The table lists this clonotype with a few counts. The chain employs TRBV20-1 and TRBJ2-5, with a tentative D call TRBD1 (5 bases). Trimming cost V 6 bases and J 5 bases, with 19 bases left between them. CDR1 and CDR2 from the germline V gene are DFQATT and SNEGSKA (reference sequence). The CDR3 contains 14 residues. The CDR3 DNA reads as TGCAGTGCCCGACGAATAGACAGCCTGGAGACCCAGTACTTC. The encoded protein is CSARRIDSLETQYF.

This clonotype was observed many times. The chain is built from TRBV6-4 and TRBJ2-3, with 10 bases matching TRBD2. The ends lost 0 bases at V and 4 bases at J; junction bases unmatched: 1. The CDR3 is 15 residues long. Germline assignment: CDR1 MRHNA and CDR2 SNTAGT. The CDR3 DNA follows: TGTGCCAGCAGTGACTCAGCGGGGGGGCCAGATACGCAGTATTTT. It yields the protein CASSDSAGGPDTQYF.

This clonotype was found a few times. The rearrangement joins TRBV20-1 to TRBJ2-7; D gene uncertain. This CDR3 contains 11 residues. V gave up 0 bases and J gave up 3 bases, with 3 bases separating them. The germline V gene encodes CDR1 DFQATT and CDR2 SNEGSKA (reference sequence). CDR3 nucleotides: TGCAGTGCTAGAGAGGGCTACGAGCAGTACGTC. It translates to CSAREGYEQYV.

The chain links TRBV29-1 to TRBJ1-1, with no clear D. From germline, CDR1 is SQVTM and CDR2 ANQGSEA. The V gene lost 6 bases and the J gene lost 1 base, with 12 bases spanning the gap. The CDR3 loop spans 13 amino acids. The CDR3 DNA reads TGCAGCGTGCCCGGGGTGCCGAACACTGAAGCTTTCTTT. As protein: CSVPGVPNTEAFF. The full variable domain, its missing parts supplied by reference TRBV29-1 and TRBJ1-1, is SAVISQKPSRDICQRGTSLTIQCQVDSQVTMMFWYRQQPGQSLTLIATANQGSEATYESGFVIDKFPISRPNLTFSTLTVSNMSPEDSSIYLCSVPGVPNTEAFFGQGTRLTVV.

This chain links TRBV20-1 with TRBJ1-5, with 7 bases lining up with TRBD1. The germline V gene has CDR1 DFQATT and CDR2 SNEGSKA (reference sequence). With V trimmed by 1 base and J by 2 bases, 2 bases remained unmatched. The length of the CDR3 is 14 residues. The CDR3 DNA follows: TGCAGTGCTAGAGGCGGACAGGGCAATCAGCCCCAGCATTTT. Translation: CSARGGQGNQPQHF.

This clonotype was seen many times. The rearrangement joins TRBV27 to TRBJ2-4; D not resolved. The length of the CDR3 is 14 residues. Germline-derived CDR1 and CDR2 are MNHEY and SMNVEV (reference sequence). The V and J ends lost 6 bases and 6 bases respectively, with 15 bases between them. The CDR3 coding sequence is TGTGCCAGCAGCTACGGACCGACGCCAAACATTCAGTACTTC. As protein: CASSYGPTPNIQYF.